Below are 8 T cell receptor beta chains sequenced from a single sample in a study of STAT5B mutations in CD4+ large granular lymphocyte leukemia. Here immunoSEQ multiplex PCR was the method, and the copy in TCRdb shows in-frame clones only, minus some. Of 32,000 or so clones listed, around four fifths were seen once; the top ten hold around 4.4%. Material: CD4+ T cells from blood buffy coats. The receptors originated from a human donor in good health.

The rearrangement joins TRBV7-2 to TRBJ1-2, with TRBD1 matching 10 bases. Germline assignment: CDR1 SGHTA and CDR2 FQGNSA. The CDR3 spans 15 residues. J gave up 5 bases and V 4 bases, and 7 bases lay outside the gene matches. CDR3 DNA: TGTGCCAGCAGCTCGACAGGGGGCCGTGGGTATGGCTACACCTTC. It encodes CASSSTGGRGYGYTF.

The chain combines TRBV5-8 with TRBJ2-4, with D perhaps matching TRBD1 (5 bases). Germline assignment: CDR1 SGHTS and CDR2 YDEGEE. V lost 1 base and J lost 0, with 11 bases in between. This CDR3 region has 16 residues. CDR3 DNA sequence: TGTGCCAGCAGCTTGCGACAGTTCCTAGCCAAAAACATTCAGTACTTC. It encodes CASSLRQFLAKNIQYF.

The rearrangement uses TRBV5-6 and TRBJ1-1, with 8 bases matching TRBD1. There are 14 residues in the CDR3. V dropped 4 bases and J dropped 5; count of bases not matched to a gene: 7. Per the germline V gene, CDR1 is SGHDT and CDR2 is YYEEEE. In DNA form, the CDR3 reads TGTGCCAGCAGCCCAACAGGGGGGCGGACTGAAGCTTTCTTT. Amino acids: CASSPTGGRTEAFF.

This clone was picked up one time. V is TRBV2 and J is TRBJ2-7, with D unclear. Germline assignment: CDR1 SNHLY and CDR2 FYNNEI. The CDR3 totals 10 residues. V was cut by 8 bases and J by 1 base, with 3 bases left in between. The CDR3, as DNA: TGTGCCAGCGTTTCCTACGAGCAGTACTTC. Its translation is CASVSYEQYF.

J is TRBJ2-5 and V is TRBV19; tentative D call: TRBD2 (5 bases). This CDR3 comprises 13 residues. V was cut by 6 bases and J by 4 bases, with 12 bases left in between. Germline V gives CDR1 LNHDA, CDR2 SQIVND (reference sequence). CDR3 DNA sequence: TGTGCCAGTAGGGTGGGAGTTGGAGAGACCCAGTACTTC. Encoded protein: CASRVGVGETQYF. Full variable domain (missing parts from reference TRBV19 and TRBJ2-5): DGGITQSPKYLFRKEGQNVTLSCEQNLNHDAMYWYRQDPGQGLRLIYYSQIVNDFQKGDIAEGYSVSREKKESFPLTVTSAQKNPTAFYLCASRVGVGETQYFGPGTRLLVL.

The CDR3 region has the DNA TGTGCCAGCAGCATAACTGGTGGTCCACGCACAGATACGCAGTATTTT. Translating gives CASSITGGPRTDTQYF. V usage is TRBV7-2 and J usage is TRBJ2-3; D is uncertain. CDR3 length equals 16 residues. Germline V lookup: CDR1 SGHTA, CDR2 FQGNSA. Trimming shortened V by 5 bases and J by 1 base, and 16 bases separated the two germline ends.

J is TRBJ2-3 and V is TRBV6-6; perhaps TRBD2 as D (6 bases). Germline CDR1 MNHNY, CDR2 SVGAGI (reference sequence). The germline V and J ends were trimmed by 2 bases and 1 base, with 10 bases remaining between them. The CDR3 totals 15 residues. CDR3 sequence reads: CASSYGSSGTDTQYF. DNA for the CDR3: TGTGCCAGCAGTTACGGTTCTAGCGGCACAGATACGCAGTATTTT.

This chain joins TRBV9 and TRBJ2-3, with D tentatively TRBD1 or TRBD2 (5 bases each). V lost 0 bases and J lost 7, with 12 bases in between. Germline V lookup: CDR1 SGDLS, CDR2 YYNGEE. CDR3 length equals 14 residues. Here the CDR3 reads CASSVDGGVNTQYF. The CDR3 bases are TGTGCCAGCAGCGTAGATGGGGGAGTGAATACGCAGTATTTT.